These 9 T cell receptor beta chains originate from one sample sequenced in a study of cytomegalovirus exposure and HLA in healthy donors. PCR used 60 Vbeta primers and 13 Jbeta primers. Profiling relied on immunoSEQ multiplex PCR, and the TCRdb table lists in-frame clones only, not all of them. The sample lists around 130,000 clones; approximately 85% were seen once. Source material: PBMCs. Receptors were obtained from a boy younger than 18 in good health and CMV-seronegative.

The genes are TRBV10-3 and TRBJ2-3; tentative D call: TRBD1 (6 bases). Germline-derived CDR1 and CDR2 are ENHRY and SYGVKD. The CDR3 runs to 14 residues. The V and J ends lost 10 bases and 6 bases respectively, with 20 bases between them. The CDR3 sequence: CATTGTLGYDTQYF. CDR3 sequence (DNA): TGTGCCACCACCGGGACACTGGGGTATGATACGCAGTATTTT.

The chain recombines TRBV30 with TRBJ2-1; D is possibly TRBD2 (6 bases). The germline CDR1 and CDR2 sequences are GTSNPN and SVGIG (reference sequence). This CDR3 has 12 residues. Trimming cost V 2 bases and J 6 bases, with 8 bases left between them. This chain's CDR3 is CAWSWRGNEQFF. The CDR3 DNA sequence: TGTGCCTGGAGTTGGAGGGGCAATGAGCAGTTCTTC.

The rearrangement joins TRBV2 to TRBJ2-1, with 9 bases aligning to TRBD2. The CDR3 totals 15 residues. The ends lost 6 bases at V and 4 bases at J; junction bases unmatched: 7. Germline assignment: CDR1 SNHLY and CDR2 FYNNEI. CDR3 region: CASRAQAGGYNEQFF. In DNA, the CDR3 is TGTGCCAGCAGGGCTCAAGCGGGAGGTTACAATGAGCAGTTCTTC.

The chain uses TRBV27 and TRBJ2-7; TRBD1 aligns across 8 bases. Germline V CDR1 and CDR2: MNHEY, SMNVEV (reference sequence). The CDR3 is 16 residues long. After removal of 4 bases from V and 2 bases from J, the junction contained 10 bases not matched to a gene. The CDR3 sequence: CASSSQGATPTYEQYF. As DNA, the CDR3 is TGTGCCAGCAGTTCTCAGGGGGCAACCCCAACCTACGAGCAGTACTTC.

V and J are TRBV7-2 and TRBJ2-7, with 7 bases fitting TRBD1. Germline lookup yields CDR1 SGHTA and CDR2 FQGNSA. The CDR3 sequence is 15 residues long. The J segment lost 2 bases and the V segment lost 2 bases, leaving 6 bases of the junction unmatched. The CDR3 spells CASSLIGQVAYEQYF. The CDR3 DNA reads TGTGCCAGCAGCTTAATTGGACAGGTCGCCTACGAGCAGTACTTC.

The V and J genes are TRBV30 and TRBJ2-5; 10 positions agree with TRBD2. Germline values: CDR1 GTSNPN, CDR2 SVGIG (reference sequence). The V segment lost 5 bases and the J segment 0 bases; nucleotides outside the gene matches: 6. The CDR3 is made up of 15 amino acids. The CDR3 DNA reads as TGTGCCTGGGCCTTCGGACTAGCGGACCAAGAGACCCAGTACTTC. The encoded protein is CAWAFGLADQETQYF. Looking up the rest from reference TRBV30 and TRBJ2-5 gives the full variable domain: SQTIHQWPATLVQPVGSPLSLECTVEGTSNPNLYWYRQAAGRGLQLLFYSVGIGQISSEVPQNLSASRPQDRQFILSSKKLLLSDSGFYLCAWAFGLADQETQYFGPGTRLLVL.

A note on this clone: The sample holds other DNA sequences that translate to the same CDR3. The chain employs TRBV5-1 and TRBJ2-5; TRBD1 might be the D (6 bases). With 0 bases removed from V and 3 bases from J, the gap between germline ends came to 6 bases. In germline, CDR1 is SGHRS, CDR2 YFSETQ. This CDR3 is 13 amino acids long. The CDR3 DNA is TGCGCCAGCAGCTTGGACAGGGAAGAGACCCAGTACTTC. The encoded protein is CASSLDREETQYF.

The gene calls are TRBV6-4 and TRBJ2-3; D is perhaps TRBD2 (5 bases). Trimming took 3 bases from V and 4 from J, leaving 14 bases between them. The CDR3 spans 15 residues. CDR1 is MRHNA, CDR2 SNTAGT, per germline. The CDR3: CASSDQRGSPDTQYF. CDR3 DNA: TGTGCCAGCAGTGATCAACGGGGTAGTCCAGATACGCAGTATTTT.

This chain connects TRBV11-3 to TRBJ2-3; D perhaps matches TRBD2 (5 bases). The CDR3 is 13 residues long. Germline CDR1 SGHNT, CDR2 YENEEA. Trimming left V 1 base short and J 6 bases short, with 8 bases between. CDR3 residues: CASSLAGSDTQYF. CDR3 DNA: TGTGCCAGCAGCTTAGCGGGGTCGGATACGCAGTATTTT.